Following are 12 T cell receptor beta chains from one sample sequenced in a study of spatial heterogeneity in lung cancer. The sample's time point: sample taken at primary tumor resection. Tumor, nontumor lung or frozen PBMC supplied whole RNA, sequenced without sorting. MiXCR, run by TCRdb on the 5' RACE reads, gives a single entry per CDR3 protein. Here the sample spans several thousand distinct CDR3 sequences, 24% being singletons. The source was PBMCs, collected at surgery. Source of these receptors: a female donor with early-stage non-small cell lung cancer.

This clonotype appeared a few times. A library made for alpha chains picked up this beta chain off target, so its size means little. The CDR3 nucleotides read TGTGCCAGCAGCCCCCTAGCGGGAATTCGAAATGAGCAGTTCTTC. It yields the protein CASSPLAGIRNEQFF. The J gene is TRBJ2-1, the V gene TRBV7-3; 9 nucleotides agree with TRBD2. The CDR3 extends over 15 amino acids. Germline values: CDR1 SGHTA, CDR2 FQGTGA. With 5 bases clipped from V and 7 bases from J, the junction kept 9 bases outside the gene matches.

This clonotype has a handful of counts. In a library made to pick up alpha chains, this beta chain is a stray read with a size that means little. The CDR3 reads CASRRREGRDTGELFF. The CDR3 DNA reads TGCGCCAGCAGACGTCGGGAGGGCCGGGACACCGGGGAGCTGTTTTTT. The V call is TRBV5-1, the J call TRBJ2-2; 8 nucleotides line up with TRBD2. Germline V CDR1 and CDR2: SGHRS, YFSETQ. V lost 5 bases and J lost 3; bases outside the gene matches: 9. The CDR3 length is 16 residues.

Notes on this clonotype: This beta chain slipped into a library made for alpha chains as a stray read, so its size is not meaningful. The rearrangement uses TRBV7-2 and TRBJ2-3; D remains ambiguous. Germline CDR1 reads SGHTA; CDR2 reads FQGNSA. This CDR3 spans 12 amino acids. Deletions cut 5 bases from V and 7 bases from J, with 10 bases between. In nucleotides, the CDR3 is TGTGCCAGCAGCCCGGATCGATATACGCAGTATTTT. Amino acids: CASSPDRYTQYF. Full variable domain (rest looked up from reference TRBV7-2 and TRBJ2-3): GAGVSQSPSNKVTEKGKDVELRCDPISGHTALYWYRQSLGQGLEFLIYFQGNSAPDKSGLPSDRFSAERTGGSVSTLTIQRTQQEDSAVYLCASSPDRYTQYFGPGTRLTVL.

On this clonotype itself: A library made for alpha chains picked up this beta chain off target, so its size means little. The chain combines TRBV12-5 with TRBJ2-5, with 8 bases identical to TRBD1. Germline lookup yields CDR1 LGHNT and CDR2 FRNRAP. V was clipped by 7 bases and J by 5 bases; unmatched bases: 3. The CDR3 has 12 residues. CDR3 bases: TGTGCTAGTGCCAGGGGGCGGGAGACCCAGTACTTC. Translation gives CASARGRETQYF.

In the case of this clonotype: Because this beta chain is a stray read in a library intended to capture alpha chains, its abundance should not be given much weight. The rearrangement links TRBV6-1 to TRBJ2-3, with D possibly being TRBD2 (6 bases). The CDR3 sequence is 15 residues long. Per the germline V gene, CDR1 is MNHNS and CDR2 is SASEGT. Trimming left V 2 bases short and J 5 bases short, with 14 bases between. As DNA, the CDR3 is TGTGCCAGCAGTGAACAGGGAGGCGTGGGAGATACGCAGTATTTT. Translated: CASSEQGGVGDTQYF.

With regard to this clonotype: Since it is a stray read in a library aimed at alpha chains, this beta chain has a size that is not meaningful. The chain is built from TRBV5-4 and TRBJ2-5, with TRBD1 as a possible D gene (5 bases). The V end was cut by 3 bases, the J end by 2 bases, with 11 bases between. This CDR3 has 14 amino acids. CDR1 is SGHNT, CDR2 YYREEE, per germline (reference sequence). CDR3 DNA: TGTGCCAGCAGCTCACCGACAGCTCAAGAGACCCAGTACTTC. This codes for CASSSPTAQETQYF.

With regard to this clonotype: This beta chain lies outside the target of a library built for alpha chains; its clone size means little. The CDR3 DNA follows: TGTGCCAGCTCACTCATCCGGGACAGGGACAATGAGCAGTTCTTC. Its protein product is CASSLIRDRDNEQFF. This rearrangement joins TRBV18 to TRBJ2-1, with TRBD1 matching over 9 bases. The CDR3 covers 15 residues. The germline V gene encodes CDR1 KGHSH and CDR2 LQKENI. Trimming took 4 bases from V and 5 from J; bases not matched to a gene: 6.

This clonotype rates as medium-sized. A library prepared for alpha chains yielded this beta chain as an off-target read; its size is of little meaning. The genes are TRBV12-3 or TRBV12-4 and TRBJ2-5, with a tentative D call TRBD2 (6 bases). This CDR3 spans 15 amino acids. The V and J ends lost 0 bases and 5 bases respectively, with 13 bases between them. This chain's CDR3 is CASSLALDYAETQYF. The CDR3 DNA follows: TGTGCCAGCAGTTTAGCGCTGGACTATGCGGAGACCCAGTACTTC.

A word on this clonotype: As an off-target read in a library built for alpha chains, this beta chain has a frequency of little significance. The chain is built from TRBV3-2 and TRBJ2-7; the D call in the table, TRBD2, was not verified against the DNA. TRBV3-2 is a pseudogene segment. There are 12 residues in the CDR3. The CDR3 DNA reads as TGTGCCAGCGGGCGGGGATTAGTCGAGCAGTACTTC. Translated, it gives CASGRGLVEQYF.

This clonotype qualifies as medium-sized (0.01 to 0.1%). Because the library targeted alpha chains, this beta chain is an off-target read whose size means little. The chain couples TRBV19 to TRBJ2-5; possible D gene TRBD2, 5 bases. V was pared by 3 bases and J by 3 bases, with 14 bases between. Germline lookup yields CDR1 LNHDA and CDR2 SQIVND (reference sequence). The CDR3 has 15 amino acids. The CDR3 DNA is TGTGCCAGTAGTATGTTCGGTAGCGCAAAAGAGACCCAGTACTTC. Translation gives CASSMFGSAKETQYF.

With regard to this clonotype: Since it is a stray read in a library aimed at alpha chains, this beta chain has a size that is not meaningful. The chain is built from TRBV12-3 or TRBV12-4 and TRBJ2-3; 10 bases are shared with TRBD2. Trimming at V came to 7 bases and at J to 3 bases, leaving 4 bases not matched to a gene. There are 14 residues in the CDR3. DNA of the CDR3: TGTGCCAGCAAGCGGGAGGGCCGAACAGATACGCAGTATTTT. It codes for CASKREGRTDTQYF.

Of note for this clonotype: In a library made to pick up alpha chains, this beta chain is a stray read with a size that means little. The chain couples TRBV7-2 to TRBJ1-1; D gene unclear. Germline values: CDR1 SGHTA, CDR2 FQGNSA. CDR3 length: 14 residues. V was shortened by 5 bases and J by 5 bases, with 15 bases between the two germline ends. The CDR3 DNA reads as TGTGCCAGCAGCCTCGTCGCTAGAGGGACTGAAGCTTTCTTT. It is translated as CASSLVARGTEAFF.